This entry lists 9 T cell receptor beta chains sequenced from one sample in a study of control samples from healthy donors and cancer patients. Data came from immunoSEQ multiplex PCR; TCRdb stores just in-frame clones and leaves some out. The sample includes over 200,000 clones, over 75% seen only once; the top ten take 13%. Sample: PBMCs. These receptor sequences come from a woman in her sixties with lung cancer.

This clone was observed a few times. This chain links TRBV19 with TRBJ1-5; 8 bases agree with TRBD1. The CDR3 is made up of 15 amino acids. Germline V gives CDR1 LNHDA, CDR2 SQIVND (reference sequence). V lost 6 bases and J lost 4; bases outside the gene matches: 8. This CDR3 is CASRSQGAGNQPQHF. The CDR3 nucleotides are TGTGCCAGTAGGAGCCAGGGGGCTGGAAATCAGCCCCAGCATTTT.

The rearrangement uses TRBV10-3 and TRBJ2-7; 7 positions agree with TRBD2. J gave up 12 bases and V 6 bases, and 11 bases lay outside the gene matches. Germline V gives CDR1 ENHRY, CDR2 SYGVKD. CDR3 length equals 12 residues. This chain's CDR3 is CAIRENAGDGYF. Here the CDR3 DNA reads TGTGCCATCAGGGAAAATGCGGGGGATGGGTACTTC.

The chain joins TRBV19 to TRBJ2-1; 7 bases are shared with TRBD1. The CDR3 runs to 15 residues. V trimming: 6 bases; J trimming: 8 bases; junction bases outside the gene matches: 13. From germline, CDR1 is LNHDA and CDR2 SQIVND (reference sequence). The CDR3: CASRKPGQRPDEQFF. The DNA for the CDR3 is TGTGCCAGTAGAAAACCGGGACAGCGCCCTGATGAGCAGTTCTTC.

As to this clone: Other nucleotide sequences from this sample produce the same CDR3. V usage is TRBV4-1 and J usage is TRBJ1-5; a weak D match, TRBD1 (6 bases). Germline V gene lookup returns CDR1 MGHRA and CDR2 YSYEKL. V shed 0 bases and J shed 7 bases, with 13 bases lying between them. The CDR3 sequence is 15 residues long. The CDR3 sequence is CASSQDSQGVQPQHF. The DNA of the CDR3 is TGCGCCAGCAGCCAAGATTCACAGGGAGTACAGCCCCAGCATTTT.

This chain connects TRBV3-1 (or the pseudogene TRBV3-2) to TRBJ1-2; D remains unclear. V was trimmed by 4 bases and J by 7 bases, leaving 10 bases between them. CDR3 length equals 12 residues. Per germline, CDR1 LGHDT and CDR2 YNNKEL (reference sequence). CDR3 sequence: CASSLHATGYTF. The CDR3 nucleotides read TGTGCCAGCAGCCTCCACGCTACTGGCTACACCTTC.

In DNA form, the CDR3 reads TGTGCCAGCAGCTTAAGTCCCGGGGAGCTGTTTTTT. This codes for CASSLSPGELFF. The chain employs TRBV7-3 and TRBJ2-2; D is ambiguous. CDR1 is SGHTA, CDR2 FQGTGA, per germline. V was clipped by 1 base and J by 6 bases, with 3 bases between them. This CDR3 is 12 amino acids long. The full variable domain, with the rest looked up from reference TRBV7-3 and TRBJ2-2, is GAGVSQTPSNKVTEKGKYVELRCDPISGHTALYWYRQSLGQGPEFLIYFQGTGAADDSGLPNDRFFAVRPEGSVSTLKIQRTERGDSAVYLCASSLSPGELFFGEGSRLTVL.

This chain links TRBV12-5 with TRBJ2-3, with a tentative D call TRBD1 (6 bases). In germline, CDR1 is LGHNT, CDR2 FRNRAP. CDR3 size: 14 residues. V lost 6 bases and J 2 bases, leaving 12 bases between the germline ends. The CDR3 spells CASGPGVVTDTQYF. As DNA, the CDR3 is TGTGCTAGTGGGCCAGGGGTCGTCACAGATACGCAGTATTTT. Variable domain in full (rest from reference TRBV12-5 and TRBJ2-3): DARVTQTPRHKVTEMGQEVTMRCQPILGHNTVFWYRQTMMQGLELLAYFRNRAPLDDSGMPKDRFSAEMPDATLATLKIQPSEPRDSAVYFCASGPGVVTDTQYFGPGTRLTVL.

V usage is TRBV6-5 and J usage is TRBJ2-7; D remains ambiguous. This CDR3 has 15 residues. Germline V lookup: CDR1 MNHEY, CDR2 SVGAGI. Trimming removed 6 bases at V and 4 bases at J, with 19 bases between. The CDR3 sequence is CASRYLWTESYEQYF. CDR3 in DNA: TGTGCCAGCAGATACCTTTGGACCGAGTCTTACGAGCAGTACTTC.

This clone was seen ten or more times. The CDR3, as DNA: TGTGCCAGCTCACCAGTGGGGGCCATGGTCGGTGAAAAACTGTTTTTT. The encoded protein is CASSPVGAMVGEKLFF. The V and J genes are TRBV18 and TRBJ1-4; the D gene is possibly TRBD1 (6 bases). Trimming left V 2 bases short and J 7 bases short, with 17 bases between. From germline, CDR1 is KGHSH and CDR2 LQKENI. The CDR3 length is 16 residues.